What follows is one T cell receptor beta chain and its context. In germline, CDR1 is MDHEN, CDR2 SYDVKM. The ends were cut back, 8 bases at V and 0 bases at J, with 7 bases in the middle. The CDR3 length is 12 residues. The sample is drawn from a study of blood T cell repertoires in COVID-19. At the level of the study: Material from acute and convalescent COVID-19 was sourced from the United States, Italy and Spain. In each case, the material was cDNA or gDNA derived from T cells, B-cell-depleted T cells, or PBMCs.

Per the study methods: How many nucleated cells were present was estimated from reference gene primer amplification. TCRdb keeps only in-frame clones here, not all; method: immunoSEQ multiplex PCR. The V and J calls and the clone size are those of that table, but D and trimming were determined from the DNA. The sample includes fewer than 200,000 clones, about nine tenths of them seen just once. V usage is TRBV28 and J usage is TRBJ1-2; no clear D. This receptor was obtained from a man younger than 35 who had recovered from COVID-19. Material: peripheral blood. The CDR3 DNA sequence: TGTGCCAGCTCCGGGACTAACTATGGCTACACCTTC. It encodes CASSGTNYGYTF.